This paragraph reports one T cell receptor (beta chain). Its target antigen remains unknown. Base qualities are not at hand, and no much larger clone is one base apart. Whole blood was collected in K2EDTA tubes by collaborating institutions according to the institutions' own protocols. For TCRbeta analysis, collaborators shipped samples as frozen whole blood, isolated PBMCs, or DNA extracted from either of those sample types. This entry belongs to a study of blood T cell repertoires in COVID-19 (TCRdb year 2020). For the study in its entirety: Samples from collaborators originated in the United States, Italy and Spain and spanned both the acute and convalescent phases of COVID-19. The repertoires were released in a freely available public database intended as a resource for research on the immune response to SARS-CoV-2. Deeply sampled blood TCRbeta repertoires from subjects exposed to, actively infected with, or recovered from COVID-19 were included in the dataset. Nearly every sample came with metadata listing a de-identified subject ID, COVID-19 status, age in years and sex. Where HLA class I and class II types were available, the types were taken from metadata supplied by the sample provider, not from assay-based typing. The material from the prospective study consisted of cDNA or gDNA derived from T cells, B-cell-depleted T cells, or PBMCs. The samples were drawn from two sources: the first 160 participants of the ongoing ImmuneRACE study, and 950 to 1,500 subjects contributed by 6 global collaborators. Results and caveats for the whole study, not just this receptor: The amount of clinical and demographic metadata varied by source and participant and was provided uncurated.

TCRbeta CDR3 regions were amplified from genomic DNA using the immunoSEQ Assay, a bias-controlled multiplex PCR. Turning to the authors' computational methods: Within the assay, amplification of reference gene primers was used to estimate how many nucleated cells each sample contained. Sequence reads were collapsed and filtered to measure the absolute abundance of every unique TCRbeta CDR3 rearrangement. For each sample, productive Simpson clonality was calculated as the square root of Simpson's diversity index across productive rearrangements. Sourced from immuneACCESS, this table was stored by TCRdb with only in-frame sequences that have V and J called. A share of the clones is absent; for the studies checked, an unresolved V gene accounts for under half, and the remainder has no known explanation. From that table come the V and J calls and clone size; the DNA was used to work out D and trimming. The sample includes 70,000 to 90,000 clones, with more than 75% observed a single time. Jointly, the top ten make up 1.2% of the sample.

The TCR sequence derives from a woman older than 75 with acute or convalescent COVID-19. Sequenced material: peripheral blood.

The CDR3 in this case is CASSLGSSIYGYTF. In nucleotide form, the sequence is TGTGCCAGCAGCTTAGGGAGTTCGATCTATGGCTACACCTTC. This chain is built from TRBV7-9 and TRBJ1-2; the D gene remains uncertain. V loses 1 base of germline sequence and J loses 4 bases, and the interval between the two ends is 10 bases. The CDR1 and CDR2 encoded by the germline V gene (reference sequence) are SEHNR and FQNEAQ. The CDR3 measures 14 amino acids from cysteine to phenylalanine. Only the CDR3 region is kept as DNA, spanning 42 bases read in frame from base 1. Outside the CDR3, residues come from the reference TRBV7-9 and TRBJ1-2 proteins, so the full variable domain is: DTGVSQNPRHKITKRGQNVTFRCDPISEHNRLYWYRQTLGQGPEFLTYFQNEAQLEKSRLLSDRFSAERPKGSFSTLEIQRTEQGDSAMYLCASSLGSSIYGYTFGSGTRLTVV.